One sample yielded the 15 T cell receptor beta chains listed below, sequenced in a study of blood T cell repertoires in COVID-19 (TCRdb year 2020). Library preparation employed the immunoSEQ multiplex PCR assay. TCRdb took this table from immuneACCESS and kept in-frame rearrangements with V and J called. Such tables lack part of the clones; where checked against another copy, unresolved V genes explain under half of the gap, and the rest is unexplained. Here the sample has 300,000 to 400,000 clones; about 91% occur a single time. Clones ranked in the top ten supply more than 7.5% of the sample. The specimen was peripheral blood. The source is a young man with COVID-19, enrolled during active disease.

The V gene is TRBV7-2, the J gene TRBJ2-3, with a weak D call TRBD2 (6 bases). The CDR3 length is 15 residues. CDR1 is SGHTA and CDR2 is FQGNSA in the germline V gene. V was trimmed by 2 bases and J by 2 bases, leaving 11 bases between them. The CDR3 nucleotides are TGTGCCAGCAGCTTATTTGCGGGGAACACAGATACGCAGTATTTT. Translated, it gives CASSLFAGNTDTQYF.

This chain uses TRBV9 with TRBJ2-1, with TRBD2 identical over 15 bases. The CDR3 has 19 amino acids. The V and J ends lost 5 bases and 2 bases, in that order; junction bases with no gene match: 11. Germline-derived CDR1 and CDR2 are SGDLS and YYNGEE. The CDR3 sequence: CASSQRTSGRASPYNEQFF. For the CDR3, the DNA is TGTGCCAGCAGTCAAAGGACTAGCGGGAGGGCCAGCCCCTACAATGAGCAGTTCTTC.

The gene calls are TRBV10-3 and TRBJ2-7; D is possibly TRBD1 (6 bases). With 0 bases removed from V and 2 bases from J, the gap between germline ends came to 14 bases. The germline gives CDR1 ENHRY, CDR2 SYGVKD. The CDR3 contains 16 residues. The CDR3 region is CAISESGGGQTYEQYF. For the CDR3, the DNA is TGTGCCATCAGTGAGTCTGGGGGCGGACAAACCTACGAGCAGTACTTC.

V and J are TRBV9 and TRBJ1-5; maybe TRBD1 (6 bases). This CDR3 comprises 14 residues. Trimming pared 0 bases from V and 2 bases from J, leaving 6 bases between. Germline CDR1 reads SGDLS; CDR2 reads YYNGEE. CDR3 DNA sequence: TGTGCCAGCAGCGTAGGACAGGGCAATCAGCCCCAGCATTTT. It codes for CASSVGQGNQPQHF.

The rearrangement joins TRBV27 to TRBJ2-1; 9 bases fit TRBD1. CDR1 MNHEY and CDR2 SMNVEV come from the germline V gene (reference sequence). Trimming at V came to 2 bases and at J to 6 bases, leaving 5 bases not matched to a gene. The CDR3 totals 15 residues. The CDR3 is CASSLPGTGSNEQFF. DNA for the CDR3: TGTGCCAGCAGTTTACCCGGGACAGGGAGCAATGAGCAGTTCTTC.

The chain uses TRBV7-2 and TRBJ1-5, with 9 bases aligning to TRBD1. Germline loops: CDR1 SGHTA, CDR2 FQGNSA. Losses at the gene ends were 5 bases for V and 6 bases for J; bases not matched to a gene: 11. The CDR3 sequence is 16 residues long. CDR3 residues: CASSATGGGSGQPQHF. The CDR3 DNA reads as TGTGCCAGCAGCGCCACAGGGGGCGGGTCGGGTCAGCCCCAGCATTTT.

The V and J genes are TRBV18 and TRBJ1-4; weak D call: TRBD1 (5 bases). Germline V gives CDR1 KGHSH, CDR2 LQKENI. The V end was cut by 3 bases, the J end by 7 bases, with 6 bases between. The CDR3 spans 12 residues. CDR3 protein: CASSPGGEKLFF. In DNA form, the CDR3 reads TGTGCCAGCTCACCGGGGGGTGAAAAACTGTTTTTT.

This chain links TRBV2 with TRBJ2-7; TRBD1 might be the D (6 bases). V was pared by 11 bases and J by 1 base, with 21 bases between. Looked up from germline, CDR1 is SNHLY and CDR2 is FYNNEI. This CDR3 has 15 residues. The CDR3 loop reads CARAGDGRGSYEQYF. As DNA, the CDR3 is TGTGCCCGTGCAGGGGACGGCAGAGGGTCCTACGAGCAGTACTTC. Supplemented by reference TRBV2 and TRBJ2-7, the full variable domain reads EPEVTQTPSHQVTQMGQEVILRCVPISNHLYFYWYRQILGQKVEFLVSFYNNEISEKSEIFDDQFSVERPDGSNFTLKIRSTKLEDSAMYFCARAGDGRGSYEQYFGPGTRLTVT.

The V and J genes are TRBV4-1 and TRBJ1-2; weak D call: TRBD1 (6 bases). Germline-derived CDR1 and CDR2 are MGHRA and YSYEKL. Trimming took 1 base from V and 4 from J, leaving 22 bases between them. The CDR3 has 18 residues. For the CDR3, the DNA is TGCGCCAGCAGCCAAGCTCCCCCTTCGACAGGAACCGTCTATGGCTACACCTTC. It yields the protein CASSQAPPSTGTVYGYTF.

The chain carries TRBV2 and TRBJ2-5; the D gene is possibly TRBD2 (5 bases). CDR3 length: 14 residues. Germline lookup yields CDR1 SNHLY and CDR2 FYNNEI. V was trimmed by 6 bases and J by 1 base, leaving 12 bases between them. CDR3 coding DNA: TGTGCCAGCAGGGCTGACTATCTCCAAGAGACCCAGTACTTC. Translating it yields CASRADYLQETQYF.

The CDR3, as DNA: TGTGCCAGCAGGAGGGCCTGGAACACCGGGGAGCTGTTTTTT. Translation gives CASRRAWNTGELFF. The rearrangement links TRBV6-5 to TRBJ2-2; tentatively, D is TRBD2 (5 bases). V lost 6 bases to trimming and J lost 1 base, with 9 bases between them. The CDR3 extends over 14 amino acids. Germline values: CDR1 MNHEY, CDR2 SVGAGI.

The CDR3 is CASSPWSGMNTEAFF. CDR3 bases: TGTGCCAGTAGTCCATGGTCGGGTATGAACACTGAAGCTTTCTTT. The chain combines TRBV19 with TRBJ1-1; D gene ambiguous. The length of the CDR3 is 15 residues. The germline V and J ends were trimmed by 5 bases and 0 bases, with 13 bases remaining between them. The V gene's germline CDR1 is LNHDA and CDR2 SQIVND (reference sequence).

This clone has a count of ten or more. V gene TRBV9 combines with J gene TRBJ2-2; 14 nucleotides line up with TRBD2. Germline V gene sequence: CDR1 SGDLS, CDR2 YYNGEE. The CDR3 has 17 residues. The junction had 5 bases not matched to a gene; V was cut back by 1 base and J by 6 bases. The CDR3 DNA reads as TGTGCCAGCAGCGTAACGACTAGCGGGGGGGCTCCCGGGGAGCTGTTTTTT. Protein product: CASSVTTSGGAPGELFF.

In its sample, this clone was seen once. J is TRBJ2-7 and V is TRBV9, with 10 bases matching TRBD1. Per germline, CDR1 SGDLS and CDR2 YYNGEE. Trimming removed 4 bases from V and 3 bases from J; junction bases left unmatched: 4. The CDR3 has 14 residues. The CDR3 DNA reads TGTGCCAGCAGCCCGCGGACAGGGGGCTACGAGCAGTACTTC. Its protein is CASSPRTGGYEQYF.

In DNA form, the CDR3 reads TGTGCCAGTAGTATAGAGGGGACAGGGTACACTGAAGCTTTCTTT. Residues: CASSIEGTGYTEAFF. J is TRBJ1-1 and V is TRBV19; 9 bases fit TRBD1. The CDR3 length is 15 residues. The V segment lost 0 bases and the J segment 3 bases; nucleotides outside the gene matches: 2. From germline, CDR1 is LNHDA and CDR2 SQIVND (reference sequence).